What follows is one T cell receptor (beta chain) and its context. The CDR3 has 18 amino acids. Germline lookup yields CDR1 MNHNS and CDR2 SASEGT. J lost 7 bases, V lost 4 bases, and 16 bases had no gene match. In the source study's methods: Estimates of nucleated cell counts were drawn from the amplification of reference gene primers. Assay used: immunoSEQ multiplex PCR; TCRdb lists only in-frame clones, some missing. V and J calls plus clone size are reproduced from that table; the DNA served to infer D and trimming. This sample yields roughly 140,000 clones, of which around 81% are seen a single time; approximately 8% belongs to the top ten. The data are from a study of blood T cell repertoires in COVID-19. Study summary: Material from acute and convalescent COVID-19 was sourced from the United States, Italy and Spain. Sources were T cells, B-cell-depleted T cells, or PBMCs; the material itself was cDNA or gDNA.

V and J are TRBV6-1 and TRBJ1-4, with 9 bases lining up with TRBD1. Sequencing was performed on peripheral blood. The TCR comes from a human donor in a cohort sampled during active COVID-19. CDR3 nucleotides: TGTGCCAGCAGTGTGCTCGGGACAGGGTCTAAGATCGGTGAAAAACTGTTTTTT. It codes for CASSVLGTGSKIGEKLFF.